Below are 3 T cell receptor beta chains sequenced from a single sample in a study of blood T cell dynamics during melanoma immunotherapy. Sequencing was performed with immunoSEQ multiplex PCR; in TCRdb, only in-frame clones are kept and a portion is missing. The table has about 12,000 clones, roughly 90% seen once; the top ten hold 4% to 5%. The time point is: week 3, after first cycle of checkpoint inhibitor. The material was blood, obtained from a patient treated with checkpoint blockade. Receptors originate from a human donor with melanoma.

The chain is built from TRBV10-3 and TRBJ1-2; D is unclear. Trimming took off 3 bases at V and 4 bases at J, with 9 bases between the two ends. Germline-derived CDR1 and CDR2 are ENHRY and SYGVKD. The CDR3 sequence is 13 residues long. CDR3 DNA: TGTGCCATCAGTGATTTGACAAGCTATGGCTACACCTTC. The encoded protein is CAISDLTSYGYTF.

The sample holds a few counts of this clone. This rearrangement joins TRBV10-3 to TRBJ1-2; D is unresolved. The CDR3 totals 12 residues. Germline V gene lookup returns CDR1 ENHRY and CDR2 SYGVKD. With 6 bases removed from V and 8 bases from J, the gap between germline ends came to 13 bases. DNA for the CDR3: TGTGCCATCAGCGAAGATGCGCCAGGCTACACCTTC. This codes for CAISEDAPGYTF.

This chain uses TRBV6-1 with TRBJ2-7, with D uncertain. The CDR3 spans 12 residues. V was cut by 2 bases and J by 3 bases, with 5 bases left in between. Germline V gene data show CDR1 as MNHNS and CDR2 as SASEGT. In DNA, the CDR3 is TGTGCCAGCAGTGAAATCATCTACGAGCAGTACTTC. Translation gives CASSEIIYEQYF.